Listed here are 18 T cell receptor beta chains from one sample, sequenced in a study of T-cell reconstitution after alpha-beta-depleted transplantation in children. Library preparation (for TCRbeta) was performed with unique molecular identifiers. In TCRdb, the PCR reads were re-called with MiXCR into one record per CDR3 protein. The sample holds about 400,000 distinct CDR3 sequences, about a fifth seen once. The specimen was PBMCs from the stem cell graft donor, collected from the stem cell graft. Receptors originate from a human donor who donated a stem cell graft to a child with acute myeloid leukemia.

The CDR3 bases are TGTGCCAGCAGTTTTAGCGCTAGCACAGATACGCAGTATTTT. Protein product: CASSFSASTDTQYF. The chain uses TRBV12-3 or TRBV12-4 and TRBJ2-3; D possibly corresponds to TRBD2 (5 bases). Trimming shortened V by 3 bases and J by 0 bases, and 7 bases separated the two germline ends. This CDR3 contains 14 residues.

This clonotype was observed a few times. This chain joins TRBV3-1 and TRBJ2-7, with 8 bases aligning to TRBD2. This CDR3 has 18 amino acids. V shed 4 bases, J shed 1 base, and the junction held 15 bases outside the gene matches. Germline V gene data show CDR1 as LGHDT and CDR2 as YNNKEL (reference sequence). CDR3 protein: CASSRGSGRTVRSYEQYF. CDR3 DNA sequence: TGTGCCAGCAGCCGGGGAAGCGGGAGAACGGTACGGTCCTACGAGCAGTACTTC.

V usage is TRBV6-4 and J usage is TRBJ2-1; 8 bases are shared with TRBD2. CDR3 size: 19 residues. Germline V gives CDR1 MRHNA, CDR2 SNTAGT. V gave up 2 bases and J gave up 2 bases; unmatched junction bases: 14. The CDR3 is CASSDRHGVSGKAYNEQFF. DNA for the CDR3: TGTGCCAGCAGTGACCGACATGGGGTTAGCGGGAAGGCCTACAATGAGCAGTTCTTC.

This clonotype was seen more than once but under ten times. The chain uses TRBV29-1 and TRBJ2-5, with D tentatively TRBD2 (5 bases). The CDR3 consists of 12 residues. Germline values: CDR1 SQVTM, CDR2 ANQGSEA. The V gene lost 8 bases and the J gene lost 2 bases, with 12 bases spanning the gap. CDR3 DNA: TGCAGCACCCTGGGAGTGCAAGAGACCCAGTACTTC. Translation: CSTLGVQETQYF.

The genes are TRBV2 and TRBJ2-3; D is unclear. CDR1 SNHLY and CDR2 FYNNEI come from the germline V gene. With 6 bases removed from V and 2 bases from J, the gap between germline ends came to 18 bases. The CDR3 runs 16 residues. CDR3 in amino acids: CASSRVPPQVTDTQYF. CDR3 nucleotides: TGTGCCAGCAGCCGCGTCCCCCCTCAGGTCACAGATACGCAGTATTTT.

The V gene is TRBV5-1, the J gene TRBJ1-1; D might be TRBD1 (5 bases). Trimming shortened V by 4 bases and J by 1 base, and 11 bases separated the two germline ends. There are 14 residues in the CDR3. Germline lookup yields CDR1 SGHRS and CDR2 YFSETQ. This CDR3 reads CASSRETANTEAFF. The DNA of the CDR3 is TGCGCCAGCAGCCGGGAGACAGCGAACACTGAAGCTTTCTTT.

This clonotype was seen repeatedly, ten times or more. The V and J genes are TRBV10-3 and TRBJ2-1; 8 bases are shared with TRBD2. The CDR3 loop spans 15 amino acids. From germline, CDR1 is ENHRY and CDR2 SYGVKD. With V trimmed by 5 bases and J by 5 bases, 8 bases remained unmatched. The CDR3 DNA is TGTGCCATCAGTCCAAGCGGGAGTAGGGACAATGAGCAGTTCTTC. Its protein is CAISPSGSRDNEQFF.

This chain links TRBV7-3 with TRBJ2-2; 9 bases map to TRBD2. Germline CDR1 is SGHTA and CDR2 is FQGTGA. CDR3 length: 16 residues. Trimming at V came to 5 bases and at J to 6 bases, leaving 10 bases not matched to a gene. Written as DNA, the CDR3 is TGTGCCAGCAGCCAAGCGGGGACTAGCCGGGCCGGGGAGCTGTTTTTT. Protein: CASSQAGTSRAGELFF.

The table lists this clonotype with many counts. The chain is built from TRBV5-1 and TRBJ1-1; 8 positions match TRBD1. Per the germline V gene, CDR1 is SGHRS and CDR2 is YFSETQ. V dropped 4 bases and J dropped 5; count of bases not matched to a gene: 7. This CDR3 is 14 amino acids long. The CDR3 protein is CASSLQGARTEAFF. The CDR3 nucleotides are TGCGCCAGCAGCCTTCAGGGGGCGCGAACTGAAGCTTTCTTT.

The V call is TRBV9, the J call TRBJ2-5, with D possibly TRBD1 on 6 matching bases. The CDR3 runs to 14 residues. V was shortened by 3 bases and J by 1 base, with 10 bases between the two germline ends. CDR1 and CDR2 (germline): SGDLS, YYNGEE. CDR3 loop: CASSAGTLQETQYF. The CDR3, as DNA: TGTGCCAGCAGCGCCGGGACACTCCAAGAGACCCAGTACTTC.

This clonotype was observed a handful of times. The gene calls are TRBV4-2 and TRBJ2-1, with no clear D. With 4 bases removed from V and 9 bases from J, the gap between germline ends came to 13 bases. Germline assignment: CDR1 LGHNA and CDR2 YNFKEQ. This CDR3 has 13 amino acids. The CDR3 DNA sequence: TGTGCCAGCAGCCCCGGGTCGGATGGTGAGCAGTTCTTC. This translates into CASSPGSDGEQFF.

CDR3 protein: CASSSGTSAAYNEQFF. CDR3 DNA sequence: TGTGCCAGCAGCTCTGGGACTAGCGCAGCCTACAATGAGCAGTTCTTC. This chain links TRBV7-9 with TRBJ2-1, with 10 bases lining up with TRBD2. Per the germline V gene, CDR1 is SEHNR and CDR2 is FQNEAQ (reference sequence). After removal of 4 bases from V and 2 bases from J, the junction contained 5 bases not matched to a gene. The CDR3 runs 16 residues.

This clonotype was seen only a few times. CDR3 sequence reads: CASSPRRVAGYNEQFF. The DNA for the CDR3 is TGTGCCAGCAGCCCCAGAAGAGTAGCTGGCTACAATGAGCAGTTCTTC. V is TRBV7-3 and J is TRBJ2-1; D gene unclear. Trimming left V 5 bases short and J 3 bases short, with 17 bases between. The V gene's germline CDR1 is SGHTA and CDR2 FQGTGA. The CDR3 contains 16 residues.

This clonotype was found a few times. The chain couples TRBV4-2 to TRBJ1-2, with D perhaps matching TRBD1 (5 bases). The V end lost 3 bases, the J end lost 2 bases, and 10 bases lay between the germline ends. The CDR3 spans 14 residues. CDR1 and CDR2 from the germline V gene are LGHNA and YNFKEQ. The CDR3: CASSHARENYGYTF. The CDR3 DNA reads as TGTGCCAGCAGCCATGCCAGGGAGAACTATGGCTACACCTTC.

The chain carries TRBV4-2 and TRBJ2-1; 9 bases line up with TRBD2. The ends lost 2 bases at V and 8 bases at J; junction bases unmatched: 10. Germline V CDR1 and CDR2: LGHNA, YNFKEQ. The CDR3 loop spans 16 amino acids. The CDR3 sequence is CASSQHSGSGVDEQFF. In DNA form, the CDR3 reads TGTGCCAGCAGCCAACATAGCGGGAGCGGTGTAGATGAGCAGTTCTTC.

V and J are TRBV7-2 and TRBJ2-1; D not resolved. With 3 bases removed from V and 9 bases from J, the gap between germline ends came to 9 bases. From germline, CDR1 is SGHTA and CDR2 FQGNSA. This CDR3 is 12 amino acids long. CDR3 sequence reads: CASSLLGLEQFF. CDR3 nucleotide sequence: TGTGCCAGCAGCTTGTTAGGTCTTGAGCAGTTCTTC.

This clonotype was seen ten or more times. The chain employs TRBV29-1 and TRBJ2-6; D unresolved. V was clipped by 5 bases and J by 0 bases, with 5 bases between them. CDR1 is SQVTM, CDR2 ANQGSEA, per germline. There are 13 residues in the CDR3. Here the CDR3 DNA reads TGCAGCGTTCGCAGCTCTGGGGCCAACGTCCTGACTTTC. It is translated as CSVRSSGANVLTF.

CDR3 amino acids: CASSGRGSGANVLTF. The CDR3 DNA reads TGTGCCAGCTCGGGGAGGGGCTCTGGGGCCAACGTCCTGACTTTC. The rearrangement links TRBV12-3 or TRBV12-4 to TRBJ2-6, with TRBD2 matching over 7 bases. CDR3 length equals 15 residues. V lost 8 bases to trimming and J lost 0 bases; unmatched junction nucleotides: 4.